The present T cell receptor beta chain was sequenced within a study of identical twins. The V gene's germline CDR1 is DFQATT and CDR2 SNEGSKA (reference sequence). CDR3 length: 10 residues. V was clipped by 3 bases and J by 7 bases, with 5 bases between them. Broader study findings: Recombination models fit unrelated individuals' TCR alpha sharing but underestimated twins'.

In the case of this clonotype: Its antigen is not identified.

One entry per CDR3 protein, called by TCRdb with MiXCR from the 5' RACE reads. In the table there are 1.5 million to 2 million distinct CDR3 sequences, less than 35% of which are singletons. The V call is TRBV20-1, the J call TRBJ2-3; D is undetermined. Sequencing input: cord blood. The origin of this receptor is a newborn girl in good health. CDR3 coding DNA: TGCAGTGCTAGGACTTATACGCAGTATTTT. It codes for CSARTYTQYF.